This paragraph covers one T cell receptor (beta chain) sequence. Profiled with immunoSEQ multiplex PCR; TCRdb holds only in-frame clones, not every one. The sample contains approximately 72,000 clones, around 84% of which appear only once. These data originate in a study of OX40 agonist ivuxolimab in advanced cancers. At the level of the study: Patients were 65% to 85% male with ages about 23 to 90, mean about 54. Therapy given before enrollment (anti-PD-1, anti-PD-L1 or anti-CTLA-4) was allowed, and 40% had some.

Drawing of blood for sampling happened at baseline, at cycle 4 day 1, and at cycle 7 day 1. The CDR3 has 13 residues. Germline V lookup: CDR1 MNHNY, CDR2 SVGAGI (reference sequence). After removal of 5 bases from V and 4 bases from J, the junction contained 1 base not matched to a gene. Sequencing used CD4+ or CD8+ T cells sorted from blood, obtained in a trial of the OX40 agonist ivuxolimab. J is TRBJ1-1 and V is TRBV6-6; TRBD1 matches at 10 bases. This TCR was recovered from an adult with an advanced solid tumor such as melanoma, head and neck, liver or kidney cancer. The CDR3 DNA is TGTGCCAGCAGTGACAGGGGGCTCACTGAAGCTTTCTTT. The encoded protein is CASSDRGLTEAFF.